The 14 T cell receptor beta chains below were found in one sample sequenced in a study of spatial heterogeneity in lung cancer. Time point in this sample: sample taken at primary tumor resection. TCRdb recomputed calls from the 5' RACE reads with MiXCR, one row per CDR3 protein. The sample lists more than 10,000 distinct CDR3 sequences, around 3.7% seen once, with 35% to 55% in the top ten. The sample here was PBMCs, taken at surgery. The receptors originated from a male donor with early-stage non-small cell lung cancer.

There are many counts of this clonotype. The rearrangement links TRBV6-5 to TRBJ2-7, with unresolved D. The V end was cut by 0 bases, the J end by 10 bases, with 19 bases between. Germline loops: CDR1 MNHEY, CDR2 SVGAGI. The CDR3 consists of 15 residues. The CDR3 DNA follows: TGTGCCAGCAGTTACTCGATCCAGCCCCCAGTAAAACAGTACTTC. It specifies CASSYSIQPPVKQYF.

This clonotype was observed at least ten times. The gene calls are TRBV5-1 and TRBJ2-7; 12 bases are shared with TRBD1. From germline, CDR1 is SGHRS and CDR2 YFSETQ. The CDR3 contains 14 residues. With 4 bases clipped from V and 4 bases from J, the junction kept 3 bases outside the gene matches. The CDR3 is CASSRDRGPYEQYF. The CDR3 bases are TGCGCCAGCAGCCGGGACAGGGGGCCATACGAGCAGTACTTC. Complete variable domain (other parts from reference TRBV5-1 and TRBJ2-7): KAGVTQTPRYLIKTRGQQVTLSCSPISGHRSVSWYQQTPGQGLQFLFEYFSETQRNKGNFPGRFSGRQFSNSRSEMNVSTLELGDSALYLCASSRDRGPYEQYFGPGTRLTVT.

This clonotype was detected many times. V usage is TRBV21-1 and J usage is TRBJ2-2; the D segment call TRBD1 is taken from the table without a DNA check. TRBV21-1 is a documented pseudogene. This CDR3 is built from 17 residues. This chain's CDR3 is CASRAIIGTGNTGELFF. In DNA, the CDR3 is TGTGCCAGCCGGGCAATAATTGGGACAGGCAACACCGGGGAGCTGTTTTTT.

The sample holds many counts of this clonotype. This sequence joins TRBV28 and TRBJ2-1; 11 nucleotides align to TRBD2. The CDR3 has 15 amino acids. Germline loops: CDR1 MDHEN, CDR2 SYDVKM. With V trimmed by 2 bases and J by 9 bases, 6 bases remained unmatched. The CDR3 sequence is CASSLVTSGIGEQFF. The DNA of the CDR3 is TGTGCCAGCAGTTTAGTGACTAGCGGGATCGGTGAGCAGTTCTTC.

This clonotype was seen at least ten times. The V and J genes are TRBV11-1 and TRBJ2-7; 11 bases are a match to TRBD2. V lost 1 base, J lost 5 bases, and 1 base stayed unmatched. The V gene's germline CDR1 is SGHAT and CDR2 FQDESV (reference sequence). The CDR3 contains 14 residues. The CDR3 spells CASSLVGLADEQYF. In DNA, the CDR3 is TGTGCCAGCAGCTTAGTGGGACTAGCGGACGAGCAGTACTTC.

This clonotype was seen only a few times. The chain links TRBV20-1 to TRBJ2-7, with 8 bases matching TRBD2. The CDR3 spans 13 residues. The V gene end was trimmed by 4 bases and the J gene end by 1 base; junction bases not matched to a gene: 3. Germline-derived CDR1 and CDR2 are DFQATT and SNEGSKA (reference sequence). The CDR3 DNA reads TGCAGTGCTATCGGGGGGGTTTCCTACGAGCAGTACTTC. Translated: CSAIGGVSYEQYF.

This clonotype was seen at least ten times. This rearrangement joins TRBV19 to TRBJ2-2; TRBD1 might be the D (5 bases). The germline V and J ends were trimmed by 3 bases and 5 bases, with 10 bases remaining between them. This CDR3 contains 14 residues. Germline CDR1 reads LNHDA; CDR2 reads SQIVND (reference sequence). CDR3 nucleotides: TGTGCCAGTAGTATCCATCAGGGAACCGGGGAGCTGTTTTTT. It specifies CASSIHQGTGELFF.

This clonotype showed up many times. This chain connects TRBV29-1 to TRBJ1-1; D remains unclear. The CDR3 covers 14 residues. The V end lost 6 bases, the J end lost 0 bases, and 14 bases lay between the germline ends. Germline V gene data show CDR1 as SQVTM and CDR2 as ANQGSEA. The CDR3 DNA is TGCAGCGTGAGCCCCAGGACGGTGAACACTGAAGCTTTCTTT. Protein: CSVSPRTVNTEAFF.

This clonotype showed up just a few times. The rearrangement links TRBV28 to TRBJ2-1, with 14 positions matching TRBD2. Germline lookup yields CDR1 MDHEN and CDR2 SYDVKM. CDR3 length: 14 residues. The V and J ends lost 6 bases and 9 bases, in that order; junction bases with no gene match: 4. CDR3 region: CASREGTSGSEQFF. The CDR3 coding sequence is TGTGCCAGCAGGGAAGGGACTAGCGGGAGTGAGCAGTTCTTC.

At least ten counts were recorded for this clonotype. V and J are TRBV2 and TRBJ2-7; D gene unclear. This CDR3 contains 11 residues. CDR1 and CDR2 (germline): SNHLY, FYNNEI. V lost 2 bases to trimming and J lost 6 bases, with 5 bases between them. The CDR3 sequence: CASSEFPEQYF. The CDR3 bases are TGTGCCAGCAGTGAATTTCCCGAGCAGTACTTC.

This clonotype was counted at least ten times. The V call is TRBV5-6, the J call TRBJ1-1; no firm D call. The CDR3 totals 17 residues. Trimming pared 4 bases from V and 1 base from J, leaving 20 bases between. Looked up from germline, CDR1 is SGHDT and CDR2 is YYEEEE. CDR3 DNA: TGTGCCAGCAGCCACCCGCCACCAGGACGGGCGAACACTGAAGCTTTCTTT. Its translation: CASSHPPPGRANTEAFF.

This clonotype was detected ten times or more. This chain connects TRBV7-3 to TRBJ2-2; 10 positions agree with TRBD2. The CDR3 has 14 residues. Trimming at V came to 7 bases and at J to 7 bases, leaving 6 bases not matched to a gene. Germline CDR1 is SGHTA and CDR2 is FQGTGA. The CDR3 reads CASTPTSGFGELFF. The CDR3 nucleotides read TGTGCCAGCACCCCGACTAGCGGGTTCGGGGAGCTGTTTTTT.

This clonotype was counted at least ten times. The chain employs TRBV7-2 and TRBJ1-1; the D gene is possibly TRBD1 (6 bases). CDR1 is SGHTA, CDR2 FQGNSA, per germline. This CDR3 is 15 amino acids long. The germline V and J ends were trimmed by 4 bases and 5 bases, with 17 bases remaining between them. The CDR3 loop reads CASSYGPRGGTEAFF. DNA for the CDR3: TGTGCCAGCAGCTATGGCCCCAGGGGAGGGACTGAAGCTTTCTTT.

This clonotype was counted ten times or more. The CDR3 region is CASSPGGPTRGAYEQYF. For the CDR3, the DNA is TGCGCCAGCAGCCCGGGGGGACCGACTAGGGGCGCCTACGAGCAGTACTTC. The V call is TRBV4-3, the J call TRBJ2-7, with 7 bases that match TRBD2. V lost 4 bases to trimming and J lost 2 bases; unmatched junction nucleotides: 14. This CDR3 is 17 amino acids long. CDR1 is LGHNA and CDR2 is YSLEER in the germline V gene.